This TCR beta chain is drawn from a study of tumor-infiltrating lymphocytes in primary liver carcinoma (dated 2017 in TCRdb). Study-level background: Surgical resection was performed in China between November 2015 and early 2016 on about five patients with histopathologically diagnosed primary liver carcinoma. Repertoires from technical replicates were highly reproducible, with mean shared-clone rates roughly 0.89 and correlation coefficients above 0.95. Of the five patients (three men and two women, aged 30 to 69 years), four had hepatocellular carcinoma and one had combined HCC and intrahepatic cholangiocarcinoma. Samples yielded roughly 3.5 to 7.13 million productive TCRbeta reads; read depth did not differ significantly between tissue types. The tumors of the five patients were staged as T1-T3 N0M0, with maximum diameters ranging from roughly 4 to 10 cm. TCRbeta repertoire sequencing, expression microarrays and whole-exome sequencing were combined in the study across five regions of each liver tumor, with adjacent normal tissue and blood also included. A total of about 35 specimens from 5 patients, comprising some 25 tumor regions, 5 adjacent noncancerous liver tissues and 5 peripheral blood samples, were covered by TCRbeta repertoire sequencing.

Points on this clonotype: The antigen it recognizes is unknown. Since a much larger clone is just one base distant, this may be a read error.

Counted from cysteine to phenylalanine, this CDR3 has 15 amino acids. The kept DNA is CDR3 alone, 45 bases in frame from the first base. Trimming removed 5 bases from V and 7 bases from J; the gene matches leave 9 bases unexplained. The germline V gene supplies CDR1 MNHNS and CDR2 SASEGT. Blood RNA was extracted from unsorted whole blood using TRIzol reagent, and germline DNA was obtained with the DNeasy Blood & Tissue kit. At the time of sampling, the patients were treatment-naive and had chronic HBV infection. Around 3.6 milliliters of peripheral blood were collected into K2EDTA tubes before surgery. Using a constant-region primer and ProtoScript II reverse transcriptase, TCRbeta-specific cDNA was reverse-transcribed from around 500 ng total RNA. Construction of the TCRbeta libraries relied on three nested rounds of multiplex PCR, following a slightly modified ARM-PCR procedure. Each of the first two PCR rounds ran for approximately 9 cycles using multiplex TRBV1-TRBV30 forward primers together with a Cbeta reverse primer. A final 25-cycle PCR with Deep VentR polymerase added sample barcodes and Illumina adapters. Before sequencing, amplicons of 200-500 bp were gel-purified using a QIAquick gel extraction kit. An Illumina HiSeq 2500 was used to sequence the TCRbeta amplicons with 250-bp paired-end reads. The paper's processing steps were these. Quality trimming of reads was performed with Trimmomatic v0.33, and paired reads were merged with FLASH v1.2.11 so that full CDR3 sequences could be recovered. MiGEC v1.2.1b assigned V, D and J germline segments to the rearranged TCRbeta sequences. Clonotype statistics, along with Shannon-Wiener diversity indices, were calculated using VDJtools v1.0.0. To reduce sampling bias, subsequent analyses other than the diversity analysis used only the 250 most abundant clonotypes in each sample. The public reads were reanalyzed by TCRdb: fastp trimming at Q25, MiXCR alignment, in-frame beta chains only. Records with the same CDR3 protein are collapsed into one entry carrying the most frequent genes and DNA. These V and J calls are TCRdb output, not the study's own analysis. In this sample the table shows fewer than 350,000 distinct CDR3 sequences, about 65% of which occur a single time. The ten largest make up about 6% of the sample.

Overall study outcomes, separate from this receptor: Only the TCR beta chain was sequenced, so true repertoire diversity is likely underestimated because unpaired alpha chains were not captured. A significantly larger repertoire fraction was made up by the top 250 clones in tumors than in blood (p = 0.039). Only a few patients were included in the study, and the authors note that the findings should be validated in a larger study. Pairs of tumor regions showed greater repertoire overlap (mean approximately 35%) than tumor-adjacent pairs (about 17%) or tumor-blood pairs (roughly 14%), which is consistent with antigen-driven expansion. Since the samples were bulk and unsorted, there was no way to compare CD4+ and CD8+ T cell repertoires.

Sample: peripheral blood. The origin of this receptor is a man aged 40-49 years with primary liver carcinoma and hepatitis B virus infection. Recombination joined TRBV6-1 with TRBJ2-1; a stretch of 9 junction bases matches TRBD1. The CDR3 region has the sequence CASSSETGGVNEQFF. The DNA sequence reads TGTGCCAGCAGTTCCGAGACAGGGGGGGTTAATGAGCAGTTCTTC.